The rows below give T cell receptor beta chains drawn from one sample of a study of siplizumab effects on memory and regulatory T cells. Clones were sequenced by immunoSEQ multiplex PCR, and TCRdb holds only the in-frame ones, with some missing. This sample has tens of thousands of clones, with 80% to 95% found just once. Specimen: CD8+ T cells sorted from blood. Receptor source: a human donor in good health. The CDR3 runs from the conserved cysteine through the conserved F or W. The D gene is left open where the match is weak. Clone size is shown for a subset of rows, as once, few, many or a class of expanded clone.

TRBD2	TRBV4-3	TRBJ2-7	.	CASSPEPGGGSYEQYF	TGCGCCAGCAGCCCCGAACCGGGCGGGGGGTCCTACGAGCAGTACTTC
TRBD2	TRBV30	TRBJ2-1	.	CAWSGGLADEQFF	TGTGCCTGGAGTGGGGGACTAGCCGATGAGCAGTTCTTC
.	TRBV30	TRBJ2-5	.	CAWSHGQETQYF	TGTGCCTGGAGTCATGGGCAAGAGACCCAGTACTTC
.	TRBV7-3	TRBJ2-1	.	CASSFLASSYNEQFF	TGTGCCAGCAGCTTTTTAGCGTCCTCCTACAATGAGCAGTTCTTC
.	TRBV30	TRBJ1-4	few	CAWTGSEKLFF	TGTGCCTGGACGGGGAGTGAAAAACTGTTTTTT
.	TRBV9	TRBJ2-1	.	CASSVNSDNEQFF	TGTGCCAGCAGCGTAAACTCGGACAATGAGCAGTTCTTC
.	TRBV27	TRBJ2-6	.	CASSYLGSGANVLTF	TGTGCCAGCAGTTATCTGGGTTCTGGGGCCAACGTCCTGACTTTC
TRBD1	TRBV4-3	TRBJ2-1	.	CASSQGLGQGVFNEQFF	TGCGCCAGCAGCCAAGGACTGGGACAGGGGGTGTTCAATGAGCAGTTCTTC
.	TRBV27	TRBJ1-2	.	CASSSQTTGTDGYTF	TGTGCCAGCAGTTCCCAAACGACAGGTACTGATGGCTACACCTTC
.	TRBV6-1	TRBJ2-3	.	CASSQGGTDTQYF	TGTGCCAGCAGCCAAGGAGGCACAGATACGCAGTATTTT
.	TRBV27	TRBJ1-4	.	CASSLEPFGEKLFF	TGTGCCAGCAGTTTAGAGCCGTTCGGTGAAAAACTGTTTTTT
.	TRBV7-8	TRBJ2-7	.	CASSLVLANRYEQYF	TGTGCCAGCAGCTTAGTTCTAGCGAATCGCTACGAGCAGTACTTC
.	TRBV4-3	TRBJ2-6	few	CASSQTRSSGANVLTF	TGCGCCAGCAGCCAGACCCGGAGCTCTGGGGCCAACGTCCTGACTTTC
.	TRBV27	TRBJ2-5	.	CASSLWAGEETQYF	TGTGCCAGCAGTTTATGGGCAGGGGAAGAGACCCAGTACTTC
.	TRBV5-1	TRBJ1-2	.	CASSLDREDYGYTF	TGCGCCAGCAGCTTGGACAGGGAAGACTATGGCTACACCTTC
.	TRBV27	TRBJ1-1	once	CASSPLWTLRNTEAFF	TGTGCCAGCAGTCCCCTATGGACACTTCGAAACACTGAAGCTTTCTTT
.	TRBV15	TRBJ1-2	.	CATSRDASYYGYTF	TGTGCCACCAGCAGAGATGCCAGCTACTATGGCTACACCTTC
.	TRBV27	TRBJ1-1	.	CASRKNTEAFF	TGTGCCAGCAGAAAAAACACTGAAGCTTTCTTT
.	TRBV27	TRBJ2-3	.	CASTRRGGLGSTDTQYF	TGTGCCAGCACCCGGAGGGGGGGCTTGGGGAGCACAGATACGCAGTATTTT
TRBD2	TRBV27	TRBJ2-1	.	CASAGGGYYNEQFF	TGTGCCTCCGCGGGCGGGGGATACTACAATGAGCAGTTCTTC
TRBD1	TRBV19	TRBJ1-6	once	CASSHLRTDREGGSPLHF	TGTGCCAGTAGTCATCTTAGAACCGACAGGGAAGGGGGTTCACCCCTCCACTTT
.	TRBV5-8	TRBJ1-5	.	CASSLVAVDSSNQPQHF	TGTGCCAGCAGCTTGGTCGCTGTGGACAGTAGCAATCAGCCCCAGCATTTT
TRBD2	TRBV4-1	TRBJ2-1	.	CASSQVSGGSSYNEQFF	TGCGCCAGCAGCCAAGTCAGCGGGGGGAGCTCCTACAATGAGCAGTTCTTC
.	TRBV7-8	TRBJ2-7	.	CASSWPRDSADEQYF	TGTGCCAGCAGCTGGCCGCGGGACAGCGCCGACGAGCAGTACTTC
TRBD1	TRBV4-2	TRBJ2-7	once	CASSSGQGSYEQYF	TGTGCCAGCAGCTCCGGACAGGGGTCCTACGAGCAGTACTTC
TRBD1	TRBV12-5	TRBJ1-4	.	CASGQGTGKVGEKLFF	TGTGCTAGTGGCCAGGGGACAGGGAAGGTAGGTGAAAAACTGTTTTTT
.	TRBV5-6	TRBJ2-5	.	CASSLDAGVETQYF	TGTGCCAGCAGCTTGGATGCAGGAGTAGAGACCCAGTACTTC
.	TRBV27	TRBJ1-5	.	CASSFGAPNQPQHF	TGTGCCAGCAGTTTCGGGGCCCCAAATCAGCCCCAGCATTTT
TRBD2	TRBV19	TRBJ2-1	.	CATAEPGLASMSSYNEQFF	TGTGCCACCGCTGAACCGGGACTAGCGTCGATGAGCTCCTACAATGAGCAGTTCTTC
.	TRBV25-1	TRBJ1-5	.	CASSTGDNQPQHF	TGTGCCAGCAGTACCGGGGACAATCAGCCCCAGCATTTT
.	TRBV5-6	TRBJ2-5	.	CASTPGTGVFETQYF	TGTGCCAGCACCCCGGGCACAGGCGTTTTCGAGACCCAGTACTTC
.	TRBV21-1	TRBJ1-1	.	CASSTSRGTDYTEAFF	TGTGCCAGCAGCACCTCAAGGGGGACAGATTACACTGAAGCTTTCTTT
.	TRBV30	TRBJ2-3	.	CAWSVPGPTDTQYF	TGTGCCTGGAGTGTACCCGGACCGACAGATACGCAGTATTTT
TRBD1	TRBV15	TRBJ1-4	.	CATSRNRGVNEKLFF	TGTGCCACCAGCAGAAACAGGGGGGTCAATGAAAAACTGTTTTTT
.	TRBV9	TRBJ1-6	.	CASSSEGTYNSPLHF	TGTGCCAGCAGCTCGGAAGGGACTTATAATTCACCCCTCCACTTT
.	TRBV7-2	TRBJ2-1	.	CASSVGFGSYNEQFF	TGTGCCAGCAGCGTCGGGTTTGGTTCCTACAATGAGCAGTTCTTC
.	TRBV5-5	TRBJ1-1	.	CASSLESGVNTEAFF	TGTGCCAGCAGCTTGGAATCGGGGGTGAACACTGAAGCTTTCTTT
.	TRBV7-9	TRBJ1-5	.	CASSPLNAGGNQPQHF	TGTGCCAGCAGCCCTCTAAATGCAGGGGGCAATCAGCCCCAGCATTTT
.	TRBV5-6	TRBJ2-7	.	CASSLADGEQYF	TGTGCCAGCAGCTTAGCAGATGGGGAGCAGTACTTC
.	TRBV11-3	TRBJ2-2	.	CASSLAMGHANTGELFF	TGTGCCAGCAGCTTAGCAATGGGACACGCGAACACCGGGGAGCTGTTTTTT
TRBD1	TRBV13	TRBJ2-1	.	CASSLGRGTYNEQFF	TGTGCCAGCAGCTTGGGCAGGGGGACCTACAATGAGCAGTTCTTC
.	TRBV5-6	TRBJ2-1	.	CASSLAVASNEQFF	TGTGCCAGCAGCTTGGCCGTCGCAAGCAATGAGCAGTTCTTC
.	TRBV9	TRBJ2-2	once	CASTVGRADGELFF	TGTGCCAGCACCGTGGGCAGGGCTGACGGGGAGCTGTTTTTT
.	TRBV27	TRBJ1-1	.	CASSLKGILNTEAFF	TGTGCCAGCAGCTTAAAAGGGATCCTGAACACTGAAGCTTTCTTT
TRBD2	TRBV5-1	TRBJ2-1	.	CASSYTTYWSGSGGLFNEQFF	TGCGCCAGCAGCTATACCACCTATTGGTCCGGTAGCGGGGGGTTGTTCAATGAGCAGTTCTTC